This T cell receptor (beta chain) was captured in a study of T-cell reconstitution after alpha-beta-depleted transplantation in children. Germline loops: CDR1 SGHTA, CDR2 FQGNSA. The V and J ends lost 5 bases and 3 bases respectively, with 8 bases between them. The CDR3 consists of 13 residues. The TCRbeta library incorporated unique molecular identifiers. MiXCR, applied by TCRdb to the PCR reads, yields one record per CDR3 protein. Altogether 150,000 to 250,000 distinct CDR3 sequences are present, less than 15% being singletons, with the ten largest covering approximately 13%. V and J are TRBV7-2 and TRBJ2-1, with D possibly matching TRBD1 (6 bases). The source material was PBMCs from the stem cell graft donor, sampled from the stem cell graft. The source is a human donor who donated a stem cell graft to a child with acute lymphoblastic leukemia. The DNA of the CDR3 is TGTGCCAGCAGCGGACAGTACTACAATGAGCAGTTCTTC. Translation: CASSGQYYNEQFF. The complete variable domain, with remaining parts taken from reference TRBV7-2 and TRBJ2-1, reads GAGVSQSPSNKVTEKGKDVELRCDPISGHTALYWYRQSLGQGLEFLIYFQGNSAPDKSGLPSDRFSAERTGGSVSTLTIQRTQQEDSAVYLCASSGQYYNEQFFGPGTRLTVL.